This T cell receptor beta chain was sequenced during a study of CD8+ T cells in alopecia areata. Overall study results and limits: Especially in alopecia totalis/universalis, lesional scalp showed greater clonality than normal scalp did. Mouse data revealed clearer TCR sharing than patient data did, a gap possibly tied to HLA. Many expanded lesional clones persisted in scalp and blood during tofacitinib.

Treatment denoted: oral pan-JAK inhibitor, 5-10 mg twice daily. Following extraction, RNA underwent reverse transcription to cDNA, which served as the sequencing template. Clones were read by immunoSEQ multiplex PCR, and TCRdb kept only the in-frame ones, dropping some. This sample has 150,000 to 250,000 clones, with roughly 64% found just once. In regard to this clone: Its antigen is unknown. This specimen includes other DNA sequences encoding the same CDR3.

The clonotype was recovered from a human donor with alopecia areata. Sequenced here: CD4+ T cells sorted from blood, sampled at week 24, from a patient treated with tofacitinib.

The CDR3 protein is CASSLDSGTDTQYF. The DNA of the CDR3 is TGCGCCAGCAGCTTAGACTCGGGCACAGATACGCAGTATTTT. This chain links TRBV5-1 with TRBJ2-3, with unresolved D. Germline V gene lookup returns CDR1 SGHRS and CDR2 YFSETQ. V lost 2 bases and J 1 base, leaving 8 bases between the germline ends. CDR3 length: 14 residues.